This T cell receptor (beta chain) was observed in a study of T cell responses to AZD1222 COVID-19 vaccine. Whole-study results and caveats: Donors skewed white British and female; clonal diversity was possibly underestimated.

V lost 3 bases and J 6 bases, leaving 9 bases between the germline ends. The CDR3 consists of 12 residues. Only in-frame clones appear in the TCRdb table, and some are missing; sequencing was by immunoSEQ multiplex PCR. The sample comprises just over 80,000 clones, around 89% of which are singletons, and about 5.7% rests with the top ten. This clone has a single count. The antigen is unknown. This receptor was identified in an adult in good health. The sample here was peripheral blood, taken on day 0 of AZD1222 vaccination. This chain joins TRBV12-3 or TRBV12-4 and TRBJ2-7; the D gene is possibly TRBD2 (5 bases). The CDR3 sequence: CASSFEGSEQYF. In nucleotides, the CDR3 is TGTGCCAGCAGTTTTGAGGGTTCCGAGCAGTACTTC.